The clone carrying this T cell receptor beta chain showed up many times. As yet, its antigen is unknown. These data come from a study of neurological immune-mediated disorders. Time point here: longitudinal time-point 1 (baseline). The study built unsorted libraries from 2 million PBMCs kept at -80 C. Germline V lookup: CDR1 SGHRS, CDR2 YFSETQ. The CDR3 runs 13 residues. V lost 7 bases to trimming and J lost 6 bases; unmatched junction nucleotides: 2. Study-level points and caveats: The highest TCR clonal expansion occurred in HTLV-1-associated myelopathy; multiple sclerosis fell below healthy controls.

Synthesis of cDNA was carried out by template-switch 5'RACE. The reaction used 10-nucleotide random UMIs. TCRdb called the 5' RACE reads again in MiXCR, with one record for every CDR3 protein. The repertoire consists of some 60,000 distinct CDR3 sequences, with about 10% occurring once and the leading ten covering 6.6%. Material for sequencing was PBMCs. This clonotype originated in a male donor with HTLV-1-associated myelopathy (HAM/TSP). This chain connects TRBV5-1 to TRBJ1-6, with 9 bases fitting TRBD1. The CDR3 sequence is CASQDRGNSPLHF. CDR3 DNA: TGCGCCAGCCAGGACAGGGGTAATTCACCCCTCCACTTT.